This TCR beta chain was identified during a study of shared clonotypes between healthy human individuals. Study-wide results and limits: Donors were few, which limited the genetic and exposure-history diversity represented.

The repertoire was sequenced with immunoSEQ multiplex PCR; TCRdb's copy has only in-frame clones and lacks some. The table has 450,000 to 500,000 clones, 76% seen once. Notes on this clone: The antigen remains unidentified.

This CDR3 has 17 amino acids. Germline V gene sequence: CDR1 KGHSH, CDR2 LQKENI. Trimming removed 5 bases from V and 0 bases from J, with 17 bases in between. Sequencing was done on a sample of PBMCs. This TCR was recovered from a middle-aged woman in good health. Some clones in this sample may be carry-over from other donors' samples. This chain links TRBV18 with TRBJ1-3; D uncertain. DNA of the CDR3: TGTGCCAGCTCAGGGTATGACCCCGCCACCTCTGGAAACACCATATATTTT. Its translation is CASSGYDPATSGNTIYF.